Sequencing of this T cell receptor (beta chain) was carried out in a study of cytomegalovirus exposure and HLA in healthy donors. Overall study results and limits: A missense DCLRE1C variant was associated with V- and J-gene trimming of TCR beta chains in a later analysis, and an independent cohort replicated the association. The HLA-A and HLA-B alleles of most subjects were reportedly predicted accurately from TCR beta sequences.

Points on this clone: The antigen remains unidentified.

The CDR3 sequence is 14 residues long. Trimming removed 4 bases from V and 1 base from J, with 13 bases in between. Germline V gene data show CDR1 as GTSNPN and CDR2 as SVGIG (reference sequence). In the PCR, 60 Vbeta and 13 Jbeta primers were used. The method was immunoSEQ multiplex PCR; TCRdb's version includes in-frame clones alone and lacks a portion of them. The table for this sample gives about 200,000 clones. Input material: PBMCs. The TCR comes from a woman in her thirties in good health and CMV-seropositive. This chain links TRBV30 with TRBJ1-1; D possibly corresponds to TRBD1 (5 bases). This CDR3 is CAWIQGWRNTEAFF. The CDR3 DNA follows: TGTGCCTGGATTCAGGGATGGAGGAACACTGAAGCTTTCTTT.